This TCR beta chain was sequenced for a study of blood T cell repertoires in COVID-19. About the study: Specimens from acute and convalescent COVID-19 originated in the United States, Italy and Spain.

Using immunoSEQ multiplex PCR, the repertoire was profiled, and TCRdb retains in-frame clones only, with some absent. Found here are over 250,000 clones, 85% of them singletons; the top ten hold 4% to 6%. Germline V lookup: CDR1 MDHEN, CDR2 SYDVKM. V trimming: 1 base; J trimming: 8 bases; junction bases outside the gene matches: 5. The CDR3 is 15 amino acids. The TCR was taken from a man between 45 and 60 years old with active or convalescent COVID-19. The specimen sequenced was peripheral blood. The V and J genes are TRBV28 and TRBJ1-4; 9 bases line up with TRBD1. CDR3 sequence: CASSLLDRGGEKLFF. CDR3 nucleotides: TGTGCCAGCAGTTTATTGGACAGGGGAGGCGAAAAACTGTTTTTT.